The clone carrying this TCR beta chain was observed many times. Its antigen is still unknown. The entry originates in a study of metastatic and nonmetastatic thyroid tumors. On the study more broadly: Across peripheral blood and tumor or nodule tissue samples taken from malignant and benign thyroid patients, the repertoires were compared with one another. The study, taken as a whole, reports: In blood and tumor, TCR beta diversity was reportedly significantly higher in malignant thyroid tumors than in benign nodules.

All patients were treatment-naive before thyroid surgery. Germline V gene data show CDR1 as LGHDT and CDR2 as YNNKEL (reference sequence). Trimming removed 2 bases at V and 8 bases at J, with 15 bases between. This CDR3 is 14 amino acids long. In the original analysis: Clinicopathological groups supplied CDR3 differences that were used to build a distant-metastasis classifier for papillary thyroid cancer. TCRdb reanalyzed the PCR reads via MiXCR. The authors' filters were not applied to this entry. Among 20,000 to 25,000 clones listed, approximately 11% were seen once. The specimen was blood. This TCR was sampled from a female donor with papillary thyroid cancer or a benign thyroid nodule (not recorded which). Some clones in this sample may be carry-over from other donors' samples. The rearrangement joins TRBV3-1 to TRBJ1-1; a weak D match, TRBD1 (6 bases). The CDR3 here is CASSQHSPQGEAFF. The DNA of the CDR3 is TGTGCCAGCAGCCAACACTCCCCGCAGGGGGAAGCTTTCTTT.